What follows describes a single T cell receptor (beta chain). The entry originates in a study of Ad26.COV2.S vaccination and SARS-CoV-2 variants. The treatment: over 15 received Ad26.COV2.S at low or high dose, single or two shots; roughly five received placebo; per-sample allocation not given. Specimens were obtained on day 63 following the first vaccine or placebo injection. TCRdb keeps only in-frame clones here, not all; method: immunoSEQ multiplex PCR. Of about 500,000 clones listed, about 88% are singletons. This clonotype originated in a person aged 18-65 years who received the Ad26.COV2.S COVID-19 vaccine or a placebo. The sequencing used peripheral blood, collected in a trial of Ad26.COV2.S vaccine versus placebo.

The CDR3 is CASTRNTEAFF. The CDR3 bases are TGTGCCAGTACGAGGAACACTGAAGCTTTCTTT. The V and J genes are TRBV19 and TRBJ1-1; no clear D. Per germline, CDR1 LNHDA and CDR2 SQIVND (reference sequence). This CDR3 spans 11 amino acids. V dropped 7 bases and J dropped 1 base, with 4 bases sitting between them.